This TCR beta chain was captured in a study of control samples from healthy donors and cancer patients (dated by TCRdb to about 2020). Sequences LNHDA (CDR1) and SQIVND (CDR2) are obtained from the germline V gene (reference sequence). Between the V and J ends, shortened by 5 bases and 3 bases respectively, the junction contains 13 bases. Inclusive of the bounding cysteine and phenylalanine, the CDR3 is 15 residues long. Only CDR3 DNA remains: 45 bases, in frame from the first base. Regarding this clone: Its antigen remains undetermined. Base qualities are not provided; no much larger clone lies one nucleotide away.

Libraries were built with the immunoSEQ multiplex PCR assay. In its TCRdb copy, this immuneACCESS table keeps in-frame sequences only and misses some clones. Where compared with another copy, unresolved V genes explain less than half of these, and the others have no known cause. The sample table holds 76,000 or so clones, of which about nine tenths were seen once. The ten largest clones add up to approximately 9.4% of the sample. This receptor was taken from a woman aged 50 to 60 with colorectal cancer. Sequenced input: PBMCs. The rearranged chain carries TRBV19 and TRBJ1-4; a tentative D call is TRBD1 (5 bases match). The encoded CDR3 is CASSVKGRPNEKLFF. The bases read TGTGCCAGTAGTGTTAAGGGGAGACCTAATGAAAAACTGTTTTTT.